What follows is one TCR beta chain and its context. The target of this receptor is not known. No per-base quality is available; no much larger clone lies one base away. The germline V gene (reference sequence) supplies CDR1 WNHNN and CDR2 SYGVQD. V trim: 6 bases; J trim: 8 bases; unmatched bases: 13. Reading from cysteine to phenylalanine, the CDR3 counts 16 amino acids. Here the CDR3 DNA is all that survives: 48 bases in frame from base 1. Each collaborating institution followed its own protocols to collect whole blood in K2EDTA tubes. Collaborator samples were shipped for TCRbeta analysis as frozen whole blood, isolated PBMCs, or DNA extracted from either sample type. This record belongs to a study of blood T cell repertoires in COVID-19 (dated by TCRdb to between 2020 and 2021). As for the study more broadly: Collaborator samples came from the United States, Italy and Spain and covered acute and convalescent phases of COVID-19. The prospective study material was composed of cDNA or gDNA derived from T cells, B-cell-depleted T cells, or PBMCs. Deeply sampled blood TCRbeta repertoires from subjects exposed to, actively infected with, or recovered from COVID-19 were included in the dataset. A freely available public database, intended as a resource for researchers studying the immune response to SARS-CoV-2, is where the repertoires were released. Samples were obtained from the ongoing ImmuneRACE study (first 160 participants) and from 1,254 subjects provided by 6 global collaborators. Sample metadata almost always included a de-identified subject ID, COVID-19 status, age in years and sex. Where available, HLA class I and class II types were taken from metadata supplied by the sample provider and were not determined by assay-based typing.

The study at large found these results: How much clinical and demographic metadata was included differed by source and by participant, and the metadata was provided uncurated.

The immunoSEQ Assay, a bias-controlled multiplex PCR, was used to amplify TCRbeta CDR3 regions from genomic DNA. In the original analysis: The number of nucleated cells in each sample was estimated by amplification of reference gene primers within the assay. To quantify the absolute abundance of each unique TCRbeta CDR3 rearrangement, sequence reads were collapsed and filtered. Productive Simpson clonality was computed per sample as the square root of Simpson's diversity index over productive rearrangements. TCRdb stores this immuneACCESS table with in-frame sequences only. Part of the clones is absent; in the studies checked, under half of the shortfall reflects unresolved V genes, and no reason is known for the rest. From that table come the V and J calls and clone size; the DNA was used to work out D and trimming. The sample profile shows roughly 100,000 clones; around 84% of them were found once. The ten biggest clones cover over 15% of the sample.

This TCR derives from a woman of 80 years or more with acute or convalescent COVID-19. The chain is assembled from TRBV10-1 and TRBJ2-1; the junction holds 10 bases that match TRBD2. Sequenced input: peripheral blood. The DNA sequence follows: TGCGCCAGCAGCCGAGTGGCTAGCGGGAGTCGAGATGAGCAGTTCTTC. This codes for CASSRVASGSRDEQFF.